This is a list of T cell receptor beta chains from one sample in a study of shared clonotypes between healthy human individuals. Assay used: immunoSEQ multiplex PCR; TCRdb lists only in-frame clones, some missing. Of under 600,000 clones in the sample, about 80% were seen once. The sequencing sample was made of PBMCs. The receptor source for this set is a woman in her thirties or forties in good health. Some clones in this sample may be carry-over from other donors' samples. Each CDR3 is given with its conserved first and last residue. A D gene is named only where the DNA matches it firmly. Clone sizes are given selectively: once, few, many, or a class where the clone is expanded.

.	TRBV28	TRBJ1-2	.	TGTGCCAGCAGTCGGGTCGGGGACTTCTATGGCTACACCTTC	CASSRVGDFYGYTF
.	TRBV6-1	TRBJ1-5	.	TGTGCCAGCAGTGCTGAGGTCAGACAGCCCCAGCATTTT	CASSAEVRQPQHF
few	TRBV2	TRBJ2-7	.	TGTGCCAGCAGTGCCCGGGGACTCTACGAGCAGTACTTC	CASSARGLYEQYF
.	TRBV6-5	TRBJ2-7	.	TGTGCCAGCAGTTACACGGCAGGGACTTGGGAGCAGTACTTC	CASSYTAGTWEQYF
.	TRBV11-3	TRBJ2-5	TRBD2	TGTGCCAGCAGCATGGGACTAGCGGGAGCGGGGGAGACCCAGTACTTC	CASSMGLAGAGETQYF
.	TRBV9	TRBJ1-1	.	TGTGCCAGCAGCCCAACGTCAGGGGCTTACACTGAAGCTTTCTTT	CASSPTSGAYTEAFF
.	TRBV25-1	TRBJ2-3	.	TGTGCCAGCAGTGAATGGGGTTTTACAGATACGCAGTATTTT	CASSEWGFTDTQYF
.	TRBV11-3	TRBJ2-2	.	TGTGCCAGCAGTCCTACCCACACCGGGGAGCTGTTTTTT	CASSPTHTGELFF
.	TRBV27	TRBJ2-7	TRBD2	TGTGCCAGCAGTAACACTAGCGACGAGCAGTACTTC	CASSNTSDEQYF
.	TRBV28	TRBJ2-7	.	TGTGCCAGCAGTCAGCTCAGAGAGCAGTACTTC	CASSQLREQYF
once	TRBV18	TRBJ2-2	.	TGTGCCAGCTCACCACCGGAAGTGAACACCGGGGAGCTGTTTTTT	CASSPPEVNTGELFF
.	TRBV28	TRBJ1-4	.	TGTGCCAGCAGTTTCCCCGGGACACCCTCGGAAAAACTGTTTTTT	CASSFPGTPSEKLFF
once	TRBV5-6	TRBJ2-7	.	TGTGCCAGCAGCTTGGCCAGGGGAGGAGGGAGCGAGCAGTACTTC	CASSLARGGGSEQYF
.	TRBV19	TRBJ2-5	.	TGTGCCAGTAGTATGGAAGAGACCCAGTACTTC	CASSMEETQYF
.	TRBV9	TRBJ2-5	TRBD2	TGTGCCAGCAGCCGAAATCCGGGACTAGCGGCCGAGACCCAGTACTTC	CASSRNPGLAAETQYF
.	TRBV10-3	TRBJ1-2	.	TGTGCCATCAGTGCCGGGACAATCTATGGCTACACCTTC	CAISAGTIYGYTF
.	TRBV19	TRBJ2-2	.	TGTGCCAGTATCCCGACGGGAGCGTACACCGGGGAGCTGTTTTTT	CASIPTGAYTGELFF
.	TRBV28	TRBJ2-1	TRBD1	TGTGCCAGCAGTTTATTTCAAGGACAGGGGCAGTTCTTC	CASSLFQGQGQFF
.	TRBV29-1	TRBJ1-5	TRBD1	TGCAGCGTAGCGATGGGACAGGGTCAGCCCCAGCATTTT	CSVAMGQGQPQHF
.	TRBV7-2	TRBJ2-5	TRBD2	TGTGCCAGCAGCTTTACTAGCGGGAGTGGAGAGACCCAGTACTTC	CASSFTSGSGETQYF
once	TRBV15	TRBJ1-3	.	TGTGCCACCAGCAGAGATGCGGGAACTGGAAACACCATATATTTT	CATSRDAGTGNTIYF
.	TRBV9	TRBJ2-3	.	TGTGCCAGCAGCGTAGCTGAACTCGTGGGAGATACGCAGTATTTT	CASSVAELVGDTQYF
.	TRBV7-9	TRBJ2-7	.	TGTGCCAGCAGCTTAACTGCCAGGGGTTCCGAGCAGTACTTC	CASSLTARGSEQYF
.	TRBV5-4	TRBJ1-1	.	TGTGCCAGCAGCTTGCCCGGCGCGAACACTGAAGCTTTCTTT	CASSLPGANTEAFF
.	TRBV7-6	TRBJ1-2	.	TGTGCCAGCAGCCCGTTGGGCGCGGACTATGGCTACACCTTC	CASSPLGADYGYTF
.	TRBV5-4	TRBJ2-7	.	TGTGCCAGCATGGAGCCTCCCAGCTACGAGCAGTACTTC	CASMEPPSYEQYF
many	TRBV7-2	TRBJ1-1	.	TGTGCCAGCGCGGGAACAGTGAACACTGAAGCTTTCTTT	CASAGTVNTEAFF
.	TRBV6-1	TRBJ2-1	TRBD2	TGTGCCAGCAGTGGAATCCTAGCGGGAGGGCCTAATGAGCAGTTCTTC	CASSGILAGGPNEQFF
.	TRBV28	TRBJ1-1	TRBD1	TGTGCCAGCAGCCGCGACAGGGGGGCACTGAACACTGAAGCTTTCTTT	CASSRDRGALNTEAFF
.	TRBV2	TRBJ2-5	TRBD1	TGTGCCACTACGGGACAGCAAGAGACCCAGTACTTC	CATTGQQETQYF
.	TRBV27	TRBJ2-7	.	TGTGCCAGCAGTTTATCGCAGGGGCCAGGCTACGAGCAGTACTTC	CASSLSQGPGYEQYF
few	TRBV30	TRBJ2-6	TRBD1	TGTGCCTGGAGTCCCGTGGGGACAGGGGGCTCTGGGGCCAACGTCCTGACTTTC	CAWSPVGTGGSGANVLTF
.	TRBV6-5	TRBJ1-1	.	TGTGCCAGCAGTTACTCCCGGGGGAACACTGAAGCTTTCTTT	CASSYSRGNTEAFF
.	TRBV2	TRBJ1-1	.	TGTGCCAGCGGCAGTTTGGGTATGAACACTGAAGCTTTCTTT	CASGSLGMNTEAFF
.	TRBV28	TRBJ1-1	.	TGTGCCAGCAACCCGGACGGGAACACTGAAGCTTTCTTT	CASNPDGNTEAFF
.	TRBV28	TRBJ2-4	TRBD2	TGTGCCAGCAGTCCCCCACGGACTAGCGGGAGTCCCAAAAACATTCAGTACTTC	CASSPPRTSGSPKNIQYF
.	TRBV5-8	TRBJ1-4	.	TGTGCCAGCAGCTTGGAGGCGACTCAGCGGAAACTGTTTTTT	CASSLEATQRKLFF
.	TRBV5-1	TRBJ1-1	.	TGCGCCAGCAGCTATGACAAACTAGTCATGAACACTGAAGCTTTCTTT	CASSYDKLVMNTEAFF
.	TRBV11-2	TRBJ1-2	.	TGTGCCAGCAGCTTAGACCGGGCCTATGGCTACACCTTC	CASSLDRAYGYTF
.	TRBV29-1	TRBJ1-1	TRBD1	TGCAGCGTTGATGAGAGGGAGGACAGGGGGCTTACTGAAGCTTTCTTT	CSVDEREDRGLTEAFF
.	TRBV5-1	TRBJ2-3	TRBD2	TGCGCCAGCAGCTTACCGGGACTAGCGGGAGCTTCCGATACGCAGTATTTT	CASSLPGLAGASDTQYF
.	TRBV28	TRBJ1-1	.	TGTGCCACTGGGAACACTGAAGCTTTCTTT	CATGNTEAFF
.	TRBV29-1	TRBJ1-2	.	TGCAGCGTTGACGAAAAATTCTATGGCTACACCTTC	CSVDEKFYGYTF
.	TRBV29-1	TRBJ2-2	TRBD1	TGCAGCGCTGACCTCAGGGGGCGGGCCGGGGAGCTGTTTTTT	CSADLRGRAGELFF
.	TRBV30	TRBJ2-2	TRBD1	TGTGCCTGGGGGGACAGGGTCGGCACCGGGGAGCTGTTTTTT	CAWGDRVGTGELFF
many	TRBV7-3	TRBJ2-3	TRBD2	TGTGCCAGCAGCGCTAGCGGGAGTAGGACAGATACGCAGTATTTT	CASSASGSRTDTQYF
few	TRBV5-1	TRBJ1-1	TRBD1	TGCGCCAGCAGAGGACAGGGGAACACTGAAGCTTTCTTT	CASRGQGNTEAFF
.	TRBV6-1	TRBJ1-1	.	TGTGCCAGCAGTAAGGGGGGGGACACGAGGGCTTTCTTT	CASSKGGDTRAFF
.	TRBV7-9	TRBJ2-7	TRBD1	TGTGCCAGCAGCGAGACAGGGAATGATTACGAGCAGTACTTC	CASSETGNDYEQYF
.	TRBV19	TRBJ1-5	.	TGTGCCAGTAGTATATATCCTGTTCAGCCCCAGCATTTT	CASSIYPVQPQHF
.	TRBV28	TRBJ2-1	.	TGTGCCAGCAGTTTATCGGCCTCTCTTACAGGGTTCCACAATGAGCAGTTCTTC	CASSLSASLTGFHNEQFF
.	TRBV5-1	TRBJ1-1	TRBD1	TGCGCCAGCAGCTTGGGTGGGAACAGGGGAAAGAACACTGAAGCTTTCTTT	CASSLGGNRGKNTEAFF